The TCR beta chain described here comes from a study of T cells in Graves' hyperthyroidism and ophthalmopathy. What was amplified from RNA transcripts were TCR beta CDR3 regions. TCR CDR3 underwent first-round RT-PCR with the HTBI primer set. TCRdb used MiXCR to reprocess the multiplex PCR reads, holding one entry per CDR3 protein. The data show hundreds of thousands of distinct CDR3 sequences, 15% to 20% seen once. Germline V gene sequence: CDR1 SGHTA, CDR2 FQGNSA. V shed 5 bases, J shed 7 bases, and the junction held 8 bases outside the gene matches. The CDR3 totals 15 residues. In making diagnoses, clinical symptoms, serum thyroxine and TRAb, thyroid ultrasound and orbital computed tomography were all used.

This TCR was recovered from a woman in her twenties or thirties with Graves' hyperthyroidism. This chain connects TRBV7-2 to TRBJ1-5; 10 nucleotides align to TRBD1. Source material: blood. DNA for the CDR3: TGTGCCAGCAGCCAGGGACAGGGGCTTTGGCAGCCCCAGCATTTT. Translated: CASSQGQGLWQPQHF.